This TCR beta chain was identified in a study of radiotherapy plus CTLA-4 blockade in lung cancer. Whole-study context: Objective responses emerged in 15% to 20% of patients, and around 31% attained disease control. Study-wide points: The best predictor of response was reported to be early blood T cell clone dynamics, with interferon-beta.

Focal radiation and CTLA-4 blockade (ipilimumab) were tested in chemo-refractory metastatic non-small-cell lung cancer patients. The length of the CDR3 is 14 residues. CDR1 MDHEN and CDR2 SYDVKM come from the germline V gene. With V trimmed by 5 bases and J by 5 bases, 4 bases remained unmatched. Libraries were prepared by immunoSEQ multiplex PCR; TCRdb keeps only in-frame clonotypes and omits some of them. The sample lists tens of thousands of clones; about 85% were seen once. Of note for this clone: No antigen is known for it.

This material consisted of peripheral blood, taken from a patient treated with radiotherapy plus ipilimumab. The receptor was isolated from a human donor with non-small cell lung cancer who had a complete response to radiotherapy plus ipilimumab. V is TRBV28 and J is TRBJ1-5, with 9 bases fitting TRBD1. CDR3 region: CASSLGQGHQPQHF. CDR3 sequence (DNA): TGTGCCAGCAGTCTGGGACAGGGCCATCAGCCCCAGCATTTT.